These T cell receptor beta chains were read from a single sample in a study of response to subunit inactivated influenza vaccine. TCRdb re-derived calls from the RT-PCR reads in MiXCR, one entry per CDR3 protein. Of 710,000 or so distinct CDR3 sequences in the sample, roughly 14% were seen once. The source material was PBMCs from blood, sampled about 11 days after vaccination. The receptor set was obtained from a man aged 45-65 years who received an inactivated influenza vaccine. The CDR3 runs from the conserved cysteine through the conserved F or W. D genes are given only for firm matches. Clone size appears in some rows only: once, few, many, or a class for an expanded clone.

clone size: few
D gene: TRBD2
V gene: TRBV4-1
J gene: TRBJ2-1
CDR3 protein: CASSLRTSGAPSYNEQFF
CDR3 DNA: TGCGCCAGCAGCCTTAGGACTAGCGGGGCTCCCTCCTACAATGAGCAGTTCTTC

clone size: .
D gene: TRBD1
V gene: TRBV4-2
J gene: TRBJ2-1
CDR3 protein: CASSHSGRDRGYNEQFF
CDR3 DNA: TGTGCCAGCAGCCACTCCGGCCGTGACAGGGGATACAATGAGCAGTTCTTC

clone size: few
D gene: TRBD2
V gene: TRBV4-3
J gene: TRBJ2-3
CDR3 protein: CASSQAVGLAGLTDTQYF
CDR3 DNA: TGCGCCAGCAGCCAAGCGGTTGGACTAGCGGGGCTCACAGATACGCAGTATTTT

clone size: few
D gene: .
V gene: TRBV29-1
J gene: TRBJ2-1
CDR3 protein: CSVEYFRTGYNEQFF
CDR3 DNA: TGCAGCGTTGAATATTTCAGGACGGGATACAATGAGCAGTTCTTC

clone size: few
D gene: .
V gene: TRBV12-3/TRBV12-4
J gene: TRBJ1-2
CDR3 protein: CASSFDGLYGYTF
CDR3 DNA: TGTGCCAGCAGTTTCGACGGCCTCTATGGCTACACCTTC

clone size: few
D gene: .
V gene: TRBV12-3/TRBV12-4
J gene: TRBJ2-3
CDR3 protein: CASSFDIAGITDTQYF
CDR3 DNA: TGTGCCAGCAGTTTCGACATTGCAGGGATCACAGATACGCAGTATTTT

clone size: .
D gene: .
V gene: TRBV6-2/TRBV6-3
J gene: TRBJ2-4
CDR3 protein: CASSYGQGMIAKNIQYF
CDR3 DNA: TGTGCCAGCAGTTACGGGCAGGGGATGATTGCCAAAAACATTCAGTACTTC

clone size: few
D gene: .
V gene: TRBV13
J gene: TRBJ1-6
CDR3 protein: CASTVRVANSPLHF
CDR3 DNA: TGTGCCAGCACCGTGAGGGTGGCTAATTCACCCCTCCACTTT

clone size: many
D gene: .
V gene: TRBV3-1
J gene: TRBJ1-6
CDR3 protein: CASSFRGSDSPLHF
CDR3 DNA: TGTGCCAGCAGCTTCAGGGGAAGTGATTCACCCCTCCACTTT

clone size: .
D gene: .
V gene: TRBV20-1
J gene: TRBJ2-7
CDR3 protein: CSAIYSGSYEQYF
CDR3 DNA: TGCAGTGCCATCTACAGTGGCTCCTACGAGCAGTACTTC

clone size: .
D gene: .
V gene: TRBV7-9
J gene: TRBJ2-1
CDR3 protein: CASSLAPWYNPSVEQFF
CDR3 DNA: TGTGCCAGCAGCTTAGCGCCCTGGTACAACCCATCGGTTGAGCAGTTCTTC

clone size: .
D gene: TRBD1
V gene: TRBV12-3/TRBV12-4
J gene: TRBJ2-7
CDR3 protein: CASSRGQFYEQYF
CDR3 DNA: TGTGCCAGCAGTAGGGGACAGTTCTACGAGCAGTACTTC

clone size: few
D gene: .
V gene: TRBV9
J gene: TRBJ2-5
CDR3 protein: CASSVGMETQYF
CDR3 DNA: TGTGCCAGCAGCGTAGGAATGGAGACCCAGTACTTC

clone size: .
D gene: .
V gene: TRBV6-6
J gene: TRBJ2-2
CDR3 protein: CASSWEEELFF
CDR3 DNA: TGTGCCAGCAGTTGGGAGGAGGAGCTGTTTTTT

clone size: .
D gene: .
V gene: TRBV30
J gene: TRBJ2-3
CDR3 protein: CAWSLTTAQYF
CDR3 DNA: TGTGCCTGGAGTTTGACGACTGCGCAGTATTTT

clone size: once
D gene: .
V gene: TRBV29-1
J gene: TRBJ1-4
CDR3 protein: CSGSQGSGEKLFF
CDR3 DNA: TGCAGCGGAAGTCAGGGGTCGGGAGAAAAACTGTTTTTT

clone size: few
D gene: TRBD1
V gene: TRBV7-9
J gene: TRBJ2-5
CDR3 protein: CASSSTGRGYETQYF
CDR3 DNA: TGTGCCAGCAGCTCCACCGGCAGGGGGTATGAGACCCAGTACTTC

clone size: few
D gene: TRBD2
V gene: TRBV12-3/TRBV12-4
J gene: TRBJ2-5
CDR3 protein: CASSLDGLAGTRYF
CDR3 DNA: TGTGCCAGCAGTTTGGACGGACTAGCGGGAACCAGGTACTTC

clone size: many
D gene: TRBD2
V gene: TRBV7-2
J gene: TRBJ2-7
CDR3 protein: CASSSGLAPNEQYF
CDR3 DNA: TGTGCCAGCAGCTCAGGACTAGCACCCAACGAGCAGTACTTC

clone size: .
D gene: TRBD2
V gene: TRBV7-2
J gene: TRBJ2-1
CDR3 protein: CASSLAGTSGRGYNEQFF
CDR3 DNA: TGTGCCAGCAGCTTAGCGGGGACTAGCGGGAGGGGATACAATGAGCAGTTCTTC

clone size: .
D gene: TRBD2
V gene: TRBV6-2/TRBV6-3
J gene: TRBJ2-3
CDR3 protein: CASSFLADSTDTQYF
CDR3 DNA: TGTGCCAGCAGTTTTCTAGCGGACAGCACAGATACGCAGTATTTT

clone size: many
D gene: .
V gene: TRBV6-1
J gene: TRBJ2-1
CDR3 protein: CASRTPNAGEQFF
CDR3 DNA: TGTGCCAGCCGAACCCCAAACGCCGGTGAGCAGTTCTTC